This passage covers 6 T cell receptor beta chains from one sample sequenced in a study of cytomegalovirus exposure and HLA in healthy donors. In the PCR, 60 Vbeta and 13 Jbeta primers were used. Repertoires were generated with immunoSEQ multiplex PCR, while TCRdb's copy carries only in-frame clones and drops some. The sample carries 200,000 or so clones, approximately 88% recorded once. The specimen was PBMCs. These receptors came from a boy younger than 18 in good health and CMV-seronegative.

In its sample, this clone was seen a few times. The chain carries TRBV6-1 and TRBJ1-5, with D possibly matching TRBD1 (5 bases). Germline CDR1 MNHNS, CDR2 SASEGT. The V end was cut by 6 bases, the J end by 0 bases, with 6 bases between. The CDR3 totals 13 residues. The CDR3 region is CASRTDSNQPQHF. The CDR3 nucleotides are TGTGCCAGCAGGACAGATAGCAATCAGCCCCAGCATTTT.

This sequence joins TRBV5-1 and TRBJ1-2, with D tentatively TRBD1 (5 bases). This CDR3 region has 17 residues. V was cut by 5 bases and J by 6 bases, with 26 bases left in between. Germline V gene lookup returns CDR1 SGHRS and CDR2 YFSETQ. The CDR3 coding sequence is TGCGCCAGCAGGCGGGACGGACTCTCTCAAAGAGACCATGGCTACACCTTC. Translation: CASRRDGLSQRDHGYTF.

The chain is built from TRBV7-2 and TRBJ1-1, with 7 bases fitting TRBD1. This CDR3 comprises 16 residues. CDR1 is SGHTA and CDR2 is FQGNSA in the germline V gene. V lost 0 bases to trimming and J lost 5 bases; unmatched junction nucleotides: 9. CDR3 coding DNA: TGTGCCAGCAGCTTAGCAACAGGGGTTCTTTGGACTGAAGCTTTCTTT. This sequence encodes CASSLATGVLWTEAFF.

The chain combines TRBV27 with TRBJ2-1; 13 nucleotides match TRBD2. The germline CDR1 and CDR2 sequences are MNHEY and SMNVEV (reference sequence). The CDR3 spans 18 residues. The J segment lost 7 bases and the V segment lost 8 bases, leaving 17 bases of the junction unmatched. In DNA, the CDR3 is TGTGCCAGCCACTCCGCTACTAGCGGGGGGGCATGGGATAATGAGCAGTTCTTC. It specifies CASHSATSGGAWDNEQFF.

The chain couples TRBV27 to TRBJ2-7; D is unresolved. This CDR3 spans 14 amino acids. The ends were cut back, 3 bases at V and 3 bases at J, with 12 bases in the middle. Germline CDR1 reads MNHEY; CDR2 reads SMNVEV (reference sequence). CDR3: CASSFYGGHYEQYF. The CDR3 DNA reads as TGTGCCAGCAGTTTTTACGGCGGCCACTACGAGCAGTACTTC.

This clone was detected only a few times. This sequence joins TRBV15 and TRBJ2-5, with 8 positions matching TRBD1. The CDR3 covers 17 residues. V gave up 4 bases and J gave up 5 bases; unmatched junction bases: 15. From germline, CDR1 is LNHNV and CDR2 YYDKDF (reference sequence). CDR3 bases: TGTGCCACCAGCAAGGGGGTTCTAATCAGGGGGCGGGAGACCCAGTACTTC. It codes for CATSKGVLIRGRETQYF. Together with reference TRBV15 and TRBJ2-5, the CDR3 gives the full variable domain: DAMVIQNPRYQVTQFGKPVTLSCSQTLNHNVMYWYQQKSSQAPKLLFHYYDKDFNNEADTPDNFQSRRPNTSFCFLDIRSPGLGDTAMYLCATSKGVLIRGRETQYFGPGTRLLVL.